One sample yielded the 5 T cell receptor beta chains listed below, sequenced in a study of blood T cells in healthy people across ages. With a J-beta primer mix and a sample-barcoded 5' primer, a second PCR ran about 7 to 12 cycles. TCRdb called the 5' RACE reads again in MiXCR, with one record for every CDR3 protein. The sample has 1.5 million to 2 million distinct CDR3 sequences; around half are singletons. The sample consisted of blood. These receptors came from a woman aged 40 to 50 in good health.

CDR3 sequence reads: CASRSDRDPSYEQYF. CDR3 coding DNA: TGTGCCAGCAGATCCGACAGGGATCCCTCCTACGAGCAGTACTTC. The chain links TRBV27 to TRBJ2-7; TRBD1 matches at 7 bases. Germline CDR1 is MNHEY and CDR2 is SMNVEV (reference sequence). V lost 6 bases, J lost 0 bases, and 8 bases stayed unmatched. The CDR3 contains 15 residues.

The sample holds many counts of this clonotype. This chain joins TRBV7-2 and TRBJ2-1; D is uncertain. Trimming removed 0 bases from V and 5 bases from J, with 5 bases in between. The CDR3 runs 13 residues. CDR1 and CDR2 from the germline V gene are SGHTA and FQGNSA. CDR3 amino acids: CASSLAGDNEQFF. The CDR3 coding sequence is TGTGCCAGCAGCTTAGCGGGTGACAATGAGCAGTTCTTC.

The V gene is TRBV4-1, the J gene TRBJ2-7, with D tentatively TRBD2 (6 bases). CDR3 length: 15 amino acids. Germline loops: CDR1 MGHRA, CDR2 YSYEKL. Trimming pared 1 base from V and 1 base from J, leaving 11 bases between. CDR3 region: CASSQVFGTSYEQYF. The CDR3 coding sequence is TGCGCCAGCAGCCAAGTCTTCGGGACTTCCTACGAGCAGTACTTC.

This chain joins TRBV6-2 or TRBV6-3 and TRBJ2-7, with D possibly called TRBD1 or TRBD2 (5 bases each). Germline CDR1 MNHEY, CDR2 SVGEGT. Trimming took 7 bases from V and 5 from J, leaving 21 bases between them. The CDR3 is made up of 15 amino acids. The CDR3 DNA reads TGTGCCAGCAAAAAATTGGCTCCATGGGGACACGAGCAGTACTTC. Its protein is CASKKLAPWGHEQYF.

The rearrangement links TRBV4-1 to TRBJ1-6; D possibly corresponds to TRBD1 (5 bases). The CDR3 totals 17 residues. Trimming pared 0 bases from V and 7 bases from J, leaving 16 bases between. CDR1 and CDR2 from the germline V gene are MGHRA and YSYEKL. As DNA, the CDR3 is TGCGCCAGCAGCCAAGATGGGAGGGACCCTACAAATTCACCCCTCCACTTT. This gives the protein CASSQDGRDPTNSPLHF.